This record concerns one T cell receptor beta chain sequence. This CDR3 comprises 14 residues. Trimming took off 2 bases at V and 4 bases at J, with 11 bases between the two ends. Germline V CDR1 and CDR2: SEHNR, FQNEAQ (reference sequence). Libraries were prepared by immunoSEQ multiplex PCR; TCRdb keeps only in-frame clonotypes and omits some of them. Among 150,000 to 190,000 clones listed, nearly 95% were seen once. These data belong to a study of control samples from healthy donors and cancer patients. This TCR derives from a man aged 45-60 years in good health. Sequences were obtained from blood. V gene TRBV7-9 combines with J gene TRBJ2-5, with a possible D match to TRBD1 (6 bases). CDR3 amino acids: CASSLQGLPETQYF. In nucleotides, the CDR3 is TGTGCCAGCAGCTTACAGGGGCTCCCAGAGACCCAGTACTTC.